What follows are 31 T cell receptor beta chains derived from one specimen sequenced in a study of early T cells in non-severe SARS-CoV-2 infection. TCRdb re-analysed the 5' RACE reads in MiXCR, keeping a single row per CDR3 protein. The table lists fewer than 50,000 distinct CDR3 sequences, around 6% of them singletons. The sample consisted of whole blood. The receptors were gathered from an adult who was a healthcare worker with PCR-confirmed SARS-CoV-2 infection or an uninfected control (not recorded which).

There are many counts of this clonotype. This sequence joins TRBV11-1 and TRBJ1-1; D is uncertain. The CDR3 covers 14 residues. Germline lookup yields CDR1 SGHAT and CDR2 FQDESV (reference sequence). Trimming pared 4 bases from V and 3 bases from J, leaving 12 bases between. The CDR3 DNA follows: TGTGCCAGCAGCTCCGACATTGGGGACACTGAAGCTTTCTTT. Amino acids: CASSSDIGDTEAFF. Based on the CDR3 plus reference TRBV11-1 and TRBJ1-1, the full variable domain is EAEVAQSPRYKITEKSQAVAFWCDPISGHATLYWYRQILGQGPELLVQFQDESVVDDSQLPKDRFSAERLKGVDSTLKIQPAELGDSAMYLCASSSDIGDTEAFFGQGTRLTVV.

This clonotype occurred once. Sequence at one end of the junction differs from germline and may be a read error. The V gene is TRBV20-1, the J gene TRBJ2-5; 7 nucleotides line up with TRBD2. There are 15 residues in the CDR3. Germline assignment: CDR1 DFQATT and CDR2 SNEGSKA (reference sequence). CDR3 DNA: TGCAGTGCTAGAGACCGACTAGCAGGCCGAGGGACCCAGAACTTC. Protein product: CSARDRLAGRGTQNF.

This clonotype was found many times. The chain couples TRBV12-3 or TRBV12-4 to TRBJ1-3; D is unresolved. Trimming stripped 7 bases from V and 1 base from J, with 11 bases between. This CDR3 spans 14 amino acids. The chain's CDR3 is CASTPHRSGNTIYF. The CDR3 DNA is TGTGCCAGCACTCCACACCGGTCTGGAAACACCATATATTTT.

This clonotype was seen ten or more times. The chain employs TRBV7-2 and TRBJ2-1, with TRBD2 identical over 10 bases. J was trimmed by 10 bases and V by 1 base; bases with no gene match: 7. Germline V CDR1 and CDR2: SGHTA, FQGNSA. The CDR3 has 15 amino acids. CDR3 DNA sequence: TGTGCCAGCAGCTTAGTCCCTAGCGGGGGCGGGGAGCAGTTCTTC. It encodes CASSLVPSGGGEQFF.

This clonotype has only a few counts. The chain recombines TRBV28 with TRBJ1-5, with unresolved D. The germline CDR1 and CDR2 sequences are MDHEN and SYDVKM. V shed 1 base and J shed 9 bases, with 7 bases lying between them. This CDR3 has 12 residues. DNA for the CDR3: TGTGCCAGCAGTTTATCAAGCTCGCCCCAGCATTTT. Its translation is CASSLSSSPQHF.

In this sample, this clonotype turned up many times. The chain recombines TRBV10-1 with TRBJ2-5; 9 nucleotides agree with TRBD1. J was trimmed by 3 bases and V by 0 bases; bases with no gene match: 26. Germline V lookup: CDR1 WNHNN, CDR2 SYGVQD (reference sequence). The CDR3 has 23 amino acids. As DNA, the CDR3 is TGCGCCAGCAGTGAGTCATGTGTCGGGTTAATATCGAGATTCCGGGACAGGGAAGAGACCCAGTACTTC. Residues: CASSESCVGLISRFRDREETQYF.

This clonotype occurred many times. The chain uses TRBV28 and TRBJ2-7, with a weak D call TRBD1 (6 bases). Trimming removed 7 bases at V and 2 bases at J, with 12 bases between. The CDR3 totals 13 residues. CDR1 is MDHEN and CDR2 is SYDVKM in the germline V gene. In nucleotides, the CDR3 is TGTGCCAGCATCTCGACAGGCACCTACGAGCAGTACTTC. This sequence encodes CASISTGTYEQYF.

Ten or more counts support this clonotype. The chain carries TRBV19 and TRBJ2-2; 10 nucleotides align to TRBD2. Trimming removed 0 bases from V and 4 bases from J; junction bases left unmatched: 2. This CDR3 region has 16 residues. Germline CDR1 reads LNHDA; CDR2 reads SQIVND (reference sequence). CDR3 in DNA: TGTGCCAGTAGTATAGAGGCTAGCGGGGGCACCGGGGAGCTGTTTTTT. It specifies CASSIEASGGTGELFF.

In its sample, this clonotype was seen many times. The V gene is TRBV3-1, the J gene TRBJ1-5, with 8 bases identical to TRBD1. After removal of 4 bases from V and 8 bases from J, the junction contained 4 bases not matched to a gene. Per the germline V gene, CDR1 is LGHDT and CDR2 is YNNKEL (reference sequence). There are 13 residues in the CDR3. The CDR3 protein is CASSPDREEPQHF. The CDR3, as DNA: TGTGCCAGCAGCCCGGACAGGGAAGAGCCCCAGCATTTT. Full variable domain (remainder filled in from reference TRBV3-1 and TRBJ1-5): DTAVSQTPKYLVTQMGNDKSIKCEQNLGHDTMYWYKQDSKKFLKIMFSYNNKELIINETVPNRFSPKSPDKAHLNLHINSLELGDSAVYFCASSPDREEPQHFGDGTRLSIL.

The chain couples TRBV3-1 to TRBJ2-4; 7 bases map to TRBD2. V dropped 0 bases and J dropped 12; count of bases not matched to a gene: 5. This CDR3 contains 13 residues. Germline V CDR1 and CDR2: LGHDT, YNNKEL (reference sequence). CDR3 loop: CASSQDWGGTQYF. The DNA for the CDR3 is TGTGCCAGCAGCCAAGATTGGGGGGGTACTCAGTACTTC. Filled out from reference TRBV3-1 and TRBJ2-4, the complete variable domain reads DTAVSQTPKYLVTQMGNDKSIKCEQNLGHDTMYWYKQDSKKFLKIMFSYNNKELIINETVPNRFSPKSPDKAHLNLHINSLELGDSAVYFCASSQDWGGTQYFGAGTRLSVL.

This clonotype was detected a few times. The chain recombines TRBV6-2 or TRBV6-3 with TRBJ2-7, with TRBD2 matching 9 bases. This CDR3 spans 15 amino acids. In germline, CDR1 is MNHEY, CDR2 SVGEGT. Trimming removed 5 bases from V and 2 bases from J; junction bases left unmatched: 7. CDR3 coding DNA: TGTGCCAGCAGTCAGGTGGGACTAGCCCCCTACGAGCAGTACTTC. Translated, it gives CASSQVGLAPYEQYF.

In this sample, this clonotype turned up many times. The chain combines TRBV5-1 with TRBJ2-7; D gene ambiguous. This CDR3 has 15 amino acids. Germline V gives CDR1 SGHRS, CDR2 YFSETQ. The V and J ends lost 2 bases and 0 bases respectively, with 12 bases between them. CDR3 region: CASSFRQASSYEQYF. CDR3 nucleotide sequence: TGCGCCAGCAGCTTCCGGCAGGCCAGCTCCTACGAGCAGTACTTC.

The V gene is TRBV29-1, the J gene TRBJ1-4; 8 bases fit TRBD1. From germline, CDR1 is SQVTM and CDR2 ANQGSEA. The CDR3 runs to 13 residues. The trim removed 7 bases at V and 6 bases at J, leaving 7 bases unmatched. CDR3 residues: CSARQGSYEKLFF. The DNA for the CDR3 is TGCAGCGCACGACAGGGGAGTTATGAAAAACTGTTTTTT.

This clonotype showed up many times. V and J are TRBV28 and TRBJ1-6, with D possibly TRBD1 on 5 matching bases. With 7 bases removed from V and 2 bases from J, the gap between germline ends came to 12 bases. The CDR3 totals 15 residues. Germline lookup yields CDR1 MDHEN and CDR2 SYDVKM. The CDR3 DNA reads as TGTGCCAGCACTGGGGGACGGGCCTATAATTCACCCCTCCACTTT. Protein: CASTGGRAYNSPLHF.

This clonotype was picked up many times. The rearrangement links TRBV3-1 to TRBJ2-5; D is unresolved. CDR1 is LGHDT and CDR2 is YNNKEL in the germline V gene (reference sequence). The CDR3 has 12 residues. V was clipped by 4 bases and J by 3 bases, with 6 bases between them. The DNA of the CDR3 is TGTGCCAGCAGCCCATTGAAAGAGACCCAGTACTTC. Its translation is CASSPLKETQYF.

This clonotype was observed at least ten times. The rearrangement uses TRBV3-1 and TRBJ1-1; TRBD1 might be the D (6 bases). V was clipped by 4 bases and J by 1 base, with 7 bases between them. This CDR3 comprises 13 residues. Germline lookup yields CDR1 LGHDT and CDR2 YNNKEL (reference sequence). The chain's CDR3 is CASSRQANTEAFF. The CDR3 nucleotides are TGTGCCAGCAGCCGACAGGCGAACACTGAAGCTTTCTTT.

There are a few counts of this clonotype. The CDR3 is CASSLGGGGGAYNEQFF. The DNA of the CDR3 is TGTGCCAGCAGCTTGGGAGGAGGCGGGGGGGCCTACAATGAGCAGTTCTTC. The genes are TRBV5-4 and TRBJ2-1; TRBD2 matches 9 bases. Germline CDR1 and CDR2: SGHNT and YYREEE (reference sequence). The CDR3 consists of 17 residues. Trimming cost V 0 bases and J 2 bases; bases outside gene matches: 6.

The DNA for the CDR3 is TGCAGCGTTGGTTCCGGGCTCTATGGCTACACCTTC. Encoded protein: CSVGSGLYGYTF. The chain employs TRBV29-1 and TRBJ1-2; the D is unclear. The germline CDR1 and CDR2 sequences are SQVTM and ANQGSEA. Between the trimmed V and J ends, which lost 4 bases and 4 bases, there was a span of 10 bases. There are 12 residues in the CDR3.

This clonotype has ten or more counts. The V call is TRBV5-1, the J call TRBJ2-2, with D uncertain. Trimming removed 0 bases from V and 4 bases from J, with 13 bases in between. The CDR3 is made up of 16 amino acids. Germline CDR1 SGHRS, CDR2 YFSETQ. CDR3 region: CASSLDGDWVTGELFF. CDR3 in DNA: TGCGCCAGCAGCTTGGATGGGGATTGGGTCACCGGGGAGCTGTTTTTT.

This clonotype was counted only a few times. This chain uses TRBV6-1 with TRBJ2-5; 8 bases agree with TRBD1. V shed 7 bases and J 4 bases; nucleotides not matched to a gene: 5. Germline V CDR1 and CDR2: MNHNS, SASEGT. This CDR3 region has 13 residues. CDR3 DNA sequence: TGTGCCAGCAAAGGCAGGGGGCGAGAGACCCAGTACTTC. Translation gives CASKGRGRETQYF.

The V call is TRBV12-3 or TRBV12-4, the J call TRBJ2-7; D is tentatively TRBD1 or TRBD2 (5 bases each). CDR3 length: 15 amino acids. V was trimmed by 1 base and J by 5 bases, leaving 15 bases between them. Written as DNA, the CDR3 is TGTGCCAGCAGTTTAGAGAGGGGAGCTATAAACGAGCAGTACTTC. It is translated as CASSLERGAINEQYF.

The sample holds a few counts of this clonotype. The V gene is TRBV19, the J gene TRBJ2-1; TRBD2 matches at 12 bases. CDR3 size: 18 residues. Germline values: CDR1 LNHDA, CDR2 SQIVND (reference sequence). Trimming took 4 bases from V and 2 from J; bases not matched to a gene: 9. As DNA, the CDR3 is TGTGCCAGTAGTAGTGGACTAGCGGGGAGCCCCCCCTACAATGAGCAGTTCTTC. Protein: CASSSGLAGSPPYNEQFF.

There are a few counts of this clonotype. This chain links TRBV3-1 with TRBJ2-1, with D perhaps TRBD1 (5 bases). Trimming took off 5 bases at V and 0 bases at J, with 11 bases between the two ends. The CDR3 is 15 amino acids. Germline CDR1 is LGHDT and CDR2 is YNNKEL (reference sequence). CDR3 residues: CASSSMGPSYNEQFF. Written as DNA, the CDR3 is TGTGCCAGCAGCTCCATGGGGCCCTCCTACAATGAGCAGTTCTTC.

This clonotype was detected a few times. The gene calls are TRBV30 and TRBJ1-1; TRBD1 is a possible D gene (5 bases). Trimming took 5 bases from V and 4 from J, leaving 11 bases between them. Germline V lookup: CDR1 GTSNPN, CDR2 SVGIG (reference sequence). The CDR3 length is 12 residues. The CDR3: CAWDGGSTEAFF. CDR3 in DNA: TGTGCCTGGGATGGGGGGAGCACTGAAGCTTTCTTT.

This clonotype was found many times. The chain recombines TRBV9 with TRBJ1-4, with unresolved D. Trimming removed 0 bases at V and 6 bases at J, with 15 bases between. From germline, CDR1 is SGDLS and CDR2 YYNGEE. The CDR3 has 16 residues. The CDR3 sequence: CASSVGPQAAHEKLFF. The CDR3 nucleotides read TGTGCCAGCAGCGTAGGTCCCCAGGCGGCACATGAAAAACTGTTTTTT.

The chain links TRBV5-4 to TRBJ2-5; 12 bases line up with TRBD2. Germline trimming cut 4 bases from V and 3 bases from J; bases unmatched to any gene: 13. Germline-derived CDR1 and CDR2 are SGHNT and YYREEE (reference sequence). CDR3 length equals 18 residues. For the CDR3, the DNA is TGTGCCAGCAGCGACCGGACTAGCGGGGTGACAGTTAAAGAGACCCAGTACTTC. Protein sequence: CASSDRTSGVTVKETQYF. Filled out from reference TRBV5-4 and TRBJ2-5, the complete variable domain reads ETGVTQSPTHLIKTRGQQVTLRCSSQSGHNTVSWYQQALGQGPQFIFQYYREEENGRGNFPPRFSGLQFPNYSSELNVNALELDDSALYLCASSDRTSGVTVKETQYFGPGTRLLVL.

The sample holds many counts of this clonotype. This chain links TRBV19 with TRBJ1-2, with 7 bases fitting TRBD1. Germline loops: CDR1 LNHDA, CDR2 SQIVND (reference sequence). The CDR3 consists of 15 residues. Trimming cost V 5 bases and J 1 base; bases outside gene matches: 7. Here the CDR3 reads CASSSRRGVNYGYTF. Written as DNA, the CDR3 is TGTGCCAGTAGTTCTCGCAGGGGGGTTAACTATGGCTACACCTTC.

This clonotype has more than one count but fewer than ten. The V gene is TRBV5-1, the J gene TRBJ2-3; TRBD2 matches at 8 bases. V dropped 7 bases and J dropped 1; count of bases not matched to a gene: 8. The CDR3 loop spans 15 amino acids. Germline V CDR1 and CDR2: SGHRS, YFSETQ. The CDR3 sequence is CASSLPGGGTDTQYF. The CDR3 DNA sequence: TGCGCCAGCTCTCTCCCCGGGGGGGGCACAGATACGCAGTATTTT.

The V and J genes are TRBV28 and TRBJ1-2; possibly TRBD1 for D (5 bases). Germline V lookup: CDR1 MDHEN, CDR2 SYDVKM. The CDR3 contains 17 residues. V lost 5 bases, J lost 8 bases, and 27 bases lay in between. CDR3 sequence reads: CASSVLLGTGTGNGYTF. CDR3 nucleotide sequence: TGTGCCAGCAGTGTATTGTTGGGGACCGGGACCGGGAACGGCTACACCTTC.

This clonotype has a count of ten or more. The V and J genes are TRBV5-1 and TRBJ1-2; no clear D. Trimming cost V 3 bases and J 8 bases, with 14 bases left between them. From germline, CDR1 is SGHRS and CDR2 YFSETQ. This CDR3 is built from 13 residues. DNA of the CDR3: TGCGCCAGCAGCTCCGAGGCGGCCGGGGGCTACACCTTC. The encoded protein is CASSSEAAGGYTF.

At least ten counts were recorded for this clonotype. This chain joins TRBV3-1 and TRBJ1-6; unclear D gene. V gave up 5 bases and J gave up 9 bases, with 17 bases separating them. The CDR3 is 15 residues long. The germline gives CDR1 LGHDT, CDR2 YNNKEL (reference sequence). The CDR3, as DNA: TGTGCCAGCAGCTCCGGACCTGGTTGGGGTTCACCCCTCCACTTT. This gives the protein CASSSGPGWGSPLHF.